The next 21 T cell receptor beta chains were all read from a single sample in a study of OX40 agonist ivuxolimab in advanced cancers. Profiled with immunoSEQ multiplex PCR; TCRdb holds only in-frame clones, not every one. The profile shows under 25,000 clones, 84% of them singletons. Sequenced material: CD4+ or CD8+ T cells sorted from blood, taken in a trial of the OX40 agonist ivuxolimab. The receptors come from an adult with an advanced solid tumor such as melanoma, head and neck, liver or kidney cancer.

V and J are TRBV19 and TRBJ2-3; no clear D. This CDR3 is 13 amino acids long. V was trimmed by 1 base and J by 4 bases, leaving 6 bases between them. CDR1 is LNHDA, CDR2 SQIVND, per germline (reference sequence). The CDR3 is CASSIGNSDTQYF. CDR3 DNA sequence: TGTGCCAGTAGTATAGGGAACTCAGATACGCAGTATTTT.

This sequence joins TRBV10-3 and TRBJ1-5; D not resolved. V lost 6 bases and J 4 bases, leaving 7 bases between the germline ends. CDR1 is ENHRY and CDR2 is SYGVKD in the germline V gene. The CDR3 runs 12 residues. The CDR3 loop reads CAIREANQPQHF. The DNA for the CDR3 is TGTGCCATCAGGGAGGCTAATCAGCCCCAGCATTTT.

This chain uses TRBV5-4 with TRBJ2-7; no reliable D call. The CDR3 is made up of 16 amino acids. The V end was cut by 1 base, the J end by 2 bases, with 16 bases between. Germline V gives CDR1 SGHNT, CDR2 YYREEE (reference sequence). The CDR3 loop reads CASSLYSGQAAYEQYF. The CDR3 region has the DNA TGTGCCAGCAGCTTGTACTCCGGGCAGGCGGCCTACGAGCAGTACTTC.

V is TRBV7-9 and J is TRBJ2-1; D gene unclear. Deletions cut 1 base from V and 0 bases from J, with 4 bases between. Germline V gene sequence: CDR1 SEHNR, CDR2 FQNEAQ (reference sequence). The CDR3 covers 14 residues. In DNA form, the CDR3 reads TGTGCCAGCAGCTTAGGAATCTCCTACAATGAGCAGTTCTTC. It specifies CASSLGISYNEQFF.

This chain links TRBV11-3 with TRBJ2-2; a possible D gene is TRBD2 (5 bases). The germline V and J ends were trimmed by 5 bases and 7 bases, with 11 bases remaining between them. Germline values: CDR1 SGHNT, CDR2 YENEEA. The CDR3 is made up of 13 amino acids. CDR3 DNA sequence: TGTGCCAGCAGCCCTAGCCTACACGGGGAGCTGTTTTTT. It is translated as CASSPSLHGELFF.

This chain connects TRBV6-5 to TRBJ1-2; D uncertain. This CDR3 comprises 15 residues. Deletions cut 2 bases from V and 2 bases from J, with 12 bases between. Germline V gene sequence: CDR1 MNHEY, CDR2 SVGAGI. CDR3 loop: CASSYGVSLNYGYTF. CDR3 DNA: TGTGCCAGCAGTTACGGTGTCAGCCTAAACTATGGCTACACCTTC.

The chain recombines TRBV4-1 with TRBJ1-2; no firm D call. The CDR3 contains 16 residues. Germline CDR1 is MGHRA and CDR2 is YSYEKL. The V end lost 1 base, the J end lost 2 bases, and 14 bases lay between the germline ends. This chain's CDR3 is CASSQAVAVGNYGYTF. The DNA for the CDR3 is TGCGCCAGCAGCCAAGCTGTCGCCGTGGGAAACTATGGCTACACCTTC.

The genes are TRBV2 and TRBJ2-1; 11 nucleotides agree with TRBD2. The V gene end was trimmed by 6 bases and the J gene end by 1 base; junction bases not matched to a gene: 5. The CDR3 sequence is 16 residues long. Germline CDR1 is SNHLY and CDR2 is FYNNEI. The CDR3 DNA is TGTGCCAGCAGAAAAACTAGCGGGGGTTCCTACAATGAGCAGTTCTTC. Translation gives CASRKTSGGSYNEQFF.

The chain's CDR3 is CASSLDGGRADTQYF. As DNA, the CDR3 is TGTGCCAGCAGTCTCGACGGAGGGAGGGCAGATACGCAGTATTTT. The J gene is TRBJ2-3, the V gene TRBV27; TRBD2 agrees at 7 bases. The CDR3 sequence is 15 residues long. With 5 bases clipped from V and 4 bases from J, the junction kept 9 bases outside the gene matches. Germline-derived CDR1 and CDR2 are MNHEY and SMNVEV (reference sequence).

Only a few counts were recorded for this clone. The chain employs TRBV25-1 and TRBJ1-1; the D is unclear. The germline CDR1 and CDR2 sequences are MGHDK and SYGVNS. This CDR3 has 12 residues. V was shortened by 5 bases and J by 3 bases, with 7 bases between the two germline ends. The CDR3 sequence: CASSSRDTEAFF. CDR3 sequence (DNA): TGTGCCAGCAGTAGCCGGGACACTGAAGCTTTCTTT.

The chain's CDR3 is CASSLRTGEGSTEAFF. The CDR3 DNA reads as TGCGCCAGCAGCTTGCGGACCGGGGAGGGGAGCACTGAAGCTTTCTTT. The J gene is TRBJ1-1, the V gene TRBV5-1; tentatively, D is TRBD1 (5 bases). V was pared by 1 base and J by 4 bases, with 17 bases between. The CDR3 runs 16 residues. Germline-derived CDR1 and CDR2 are SGHRS and YFSETQ. Combining the CDR3 with reference TRBV5-1 and TRBJ1-1 gives the whole variable domain KAGVTQTPRYLIKTRGQQVTLSCSPISGHRSVSWYQQTPGQGLQFLFEYFSETQRNKGNFPGRFSGRQFSNSRSEMNVSTLELGDSALYLCASSLRTGEGSTEAFFGQGTRLTVV.

This clone was observed a single time. This chain connects TRBV28 to TRBJ2-7, with 11 bases matching TRBD2. After removal of 7 bases from V and 8 bases from J, the junction contained 19 bases not matched to a gene. The CDR3 is 17 residues long. Germline CDR1 is MDHEN and CDR2 is SYDVKM. The chain's CDR3 is CASTPRGSIAGGPQQYF. In nucleotides, the CDR3 is TGTGCCAGCACCCCCCGGGGATCGATAGCGGGAGGGCCGCAGCAGTACTTC. The full variable domain, its missing parts supplied by reference TRBV28 and TRBJ2-7, is DVKVTQSSRYLVKRTGEKVFLECVQDMDHENMFWYRQDPGLGLRLIYFSYDVKMKEKGDIPEGYSVSREKKERFSLILESASTNQTSMYLCASTPRGSIAGGPQQYFGPGTRLTVT.

V and J are TRBV11-1 and TRBJ2-1; D might be TRBD2 (6 bases). CDR1 and CDR2 from the germline V gene are SGHAT and FQDESV (reference sequence). Between the trimmed V and J ends, which lost 0 bases and 7 bases, there was a span of 10 bases. This CDR3 is built from 14 residues. CDR3 DNA: TGTGCCAGCAGCTTAGCGGGAGGTATGAATGAGCAGTTCTTC. This gives the protein CASSLAGGMNEQFF.

The gene calls are TRBV10-2 and TRBJ2-1; either TRBD1 or TRBD2 may supply D (5 bases each). With 6 bases removed from V and 3 bases from J, the gap between germline ends came to 15 bases. The germline V gene has CDR1 WSHSY and CDR2 SAAADI. The CDR3 consists of 15 residues. CDR3 amino acids: CASRWGSFDYNEQFF. CDR3 nucleotide sequence: TGCGCCAGCAGATGGGGGAGCTTTGACTACAATGAGCAGTTCTTC.

CDR3 sequence: CASSPVASKGTQYF. DNA of the CDR3: TGTGCCAGCAGCCCAGTAGCGAGTAAGGGGACCCAGTACTTC. This chain uses TRBV11-2 with TRBJ2-5; a weak D match, TRBD2 (5 bases). In germline, CDR1 is SGHAT, CDR2 FQNNGV. This CDR3 region has 14 residues. V gave up 5 bases and J gave up 7 bases, with 17 bases separating them.

This clone has just a few counts. The chain recombines TRBV5-1 with TRBJ1-1; D is perhaps TRBD1 (6 bases). This CDR3 has 15 residues. The germline CDR1 and CDR2 sequences are SGHRS and YFSETQ. Trimming shortened V by 5 bases and J by 2 bases, and 16 bases separated the two germline ends. As DNA, the CDR3 is TGCGCCAGCAGGAAGTTAGGGGGTACCAACACTGAAGCTTTCTTT. Translated: CASRKLGGTNTEAFF. Full variable domain (missing parts from reference TRBV5-1 and TRBJ1-1): KAGVTQTPRYLIKTRGQQVTLSCSPISGHRSVSWYQQTPGQGLQFLFEYFSETQRNKGNFPGRFSGRQFSNSRSEMNVSTLELGDSALYLCASRKLGGTNTEAFFGQGTRLTVV.

Remarks on this clone: The germline gene is not matched at one end of the junction; a read error may be the cause. The chain recombines TRBV5-5 with TRBJ2-1; D perhaps matches TRBD2 (6 bases). The CDR3 length is 14 residues. The V gene's germline CDR1 is SGHKS and CDR2 YYEKEE (reference sequence). The CDR3 DNA reads TGTGCCAGCAACTCTGGAGGGCCCATCGACCTACAGATCTTC. It specifies CASNSGGPIDLQIF.

J is TRBJ2-2 and V is TRBV9; D is unresolved. The germline V gene encodes CDR1 SGDLS and CDR2 YYNGEE. This CDR3 comprises 15 residues. V was cut by 0 bases and J by 0 bases, with 6 bases left in between. The CDR3 coding sequence is TGTGCCAGCAGCGTAGCACCGGCGAACACCGGGGAGCTGTTTTTT. Translation: CASSVAPANTGELFF. Full variable domain (outside the CDR3, taken from reference TRBV9 and TRBJ2-2): DSGVTQTPKHLITATGQRVTLRCSPRSGDLSVYWYQQSLDQGLQFLIQYYNGEERAKGNILERFSAQQFPDLHSELNLSSLELGDSALYFCASSVAPANTGELFFGEGSRLTVL.

CDR3 nucleotide sequence: TGTGCCAGCAGCCCCCGCATCATTCTAGCGGGAGCTAGCACAGATACGCAGTATTTT. Translation gives CASSPRIILAGASTDTQYF. V gene TRBV9 combines with J gene TRBJ2-3, with 10 bases lining up with TRBD2. The CDR3 length is 19 residues. Germline CDR1 reads SGDLS; CDR2 reads YYNGEE. J lost 0 bases, V lost 4 bases, and 14 bases had no gene match.

This chain connects TRBV15 to TRBJ2-1; D might be TRBD2 (6 bases). Deletions cut 0 bases from V and 0 bases from J, with 6 bases between. CDR1 and CDR2 (germline): LNHNV, YYDKDF (reference sequence). The CDR3 is 15 residues long. The CDR3 bases are TGTGCCACCAGCAGAGACGGGGGCTCCTACAATGAGCAGTTCTTC. Encoded protein: CATSRDGGSYNEQFF. Based on the CDR3 plus reference TRBV15 and TRBJ2-1, the full variable domain is DAMVIQNPRYQVTQFGKPVTLSCSQTLNHNVMYWYQQKSSQAPKLLFHYYDKDFNNEADTPDNFQSRRPNTSFCFLDIRSPGLGDTAMYLCATSRDGGSYNEQFFGPGTRLTVL.

By proportion, this clone is medium-sized. The chain carries TRBV19 and TRBJ2-3, with D maybe TRBD1 (6 bases). Germline loops: CDR1 LNHDA, CDR2 SQIVND (reference sequence). CDR3 length: 14 amino acids. V lost 5 bases and J 4 bases, leaving 13 bases between the germline ends. CDR3 region: CASSSTGSSDTQYF. CDR3 sequence (DNA): TGTGCCAGTAGTTCTACAGGGTCCTCAGATACGCAGTATTTT.